Listed here is a single T cell receptor (beta chain). The antigen is undetermined. Only CD45RO-negative cells positively selected for CCR7 counted as naive CD8 cells, so terminally differentiated effector memory CD45RA+ cells were excluded. The method was immunoSEQ multiplex PCR; TCRdb's version includes in-frame clones alone and lacks a portion of them. The sample carries fewer than 1 million clones, 95% to 97% recorded once. This CDR3 has 11 residues. Germline CDR1 is MNHEY and CDR2 is SVGAGI. V was pared by 4 bases and J by 8 bases, with 8 bases between. The data stem from a study of shared clonotypes between healthy human individuals. Study at large: Every donor yielded three CD4 naive, three CD4 memory, two CD8 naive and one CD8 memory plate.

General study points: Among donors, the sharing of clonotypes was expected to be influenced by sequencing depth.

Material for sequencing was naive CD8+ T cells sorted from blood. This chain joins TRBV6-5 and TRBJ1-1; D remains unclear. The TCR was taken from a man aged 25 to 40 in good health. The chain's CDR3 is CASSSPREAFF. As DNA, the CDR3 is TGTGCCAGCAGTTCTCCCAGGGAAGCTTTCTTT.